The entry below gives a single TCR beta chain sequence along with its context. Only in-frame clones appear in the TCRdb table, and some are missing; sequencing was by immunoSEQ multiplex PCR. Among over 50,000 clones listed, about 93% were seen once. The germline CDR1 and CDR2 sequences are SGHNT and YENEEA. Unmatched junction bases numbered 8, after V lost 5 bases and J lost 2 bases. The CDR3 contains 16 residues. This specimen belongs to a study of technical replicates of blood from a handful of donors. The source of this sequence is a human donor in good health. Sequencing was performed on T cells isolated from PBMCs. V is TRBV11-3 and J is TRBJ1-5; 8 nucleotides agree with TRBD1. In DNA form, the CDR3 reads TGTGCCAGCAGCCCCCGTAGGGGACAGGGCAATCAGCCCCAGCATTTT. The encoded protein is CASSPRRGQGNQPQHF. Full variable domain (missing parts from reference TRBV11-3 and TRBJ1-5): EAGVVQSPRYKIIEKKQPVAFWCNPISGHNTLYWYLQNLGQGPELLIRYENEEAVDDSQLPKDRFSAERLKGVDSTLKIQPAELGDSAVYLCASSPRRGQGNQPQHFGDGTRLSIL.